These 5 T cell receptor beta chains were sequenced from one sample in a study of T cell repertoires in cytomegalovirus infection. Their antigens are not known. TCRdb itself ran the reads through MiXCR, one entry per CDR3 protein. The sample lists some 130,000 distinct CDR3 sequences; 32% were seen once. The specimen was CD8+ T cells from cultured PBMCs, collected from culture after CMV antigen stimulation. These receptors came from a human donor in good health (CMV status not recorded). Some clones in this sample may be carry-over from other donors' samples.

The gene calls are TRBV24-1 and TRBJ2-5; D ambiguous. Germline CDR1 reads KGHDR; CDR2 reads SFDVKD. The CDR3 has 13 residues. Between the trimmed V and J ends, which lost 2 bases and 4 bases, there was a span of 7 bases. The CDR3 protein is CATSDWVGETQYF. DNA of the CDR3: TGTGCCACCAGTGATTGGGTGGGAGAGACCCAGTACTTC.

This clonotype was counted a few times. J is TRBJ1-2 and V is TRBV7-8; D unclear. There are 13 residues in the CDR3. Looked up from germline, CDR1 is SGHVS and CDR2 is FQNEAQ. V was shortened by 0 bases and J by 4 bases, with 6 bases between the two germline ends. For the CDR3, the DNA is TGTGCCAGCAGCTTAGCCAGTCTCTATGGCTACACCTTC. Encoded protein: CASSLASLYGYTF.

This clonotype was observed a few times. The chain combines TRBV5-1 with TRBJ2-7; 8 bases line up with TRBD2. Germline V gives CDR1 SGHRS, CDR2 YFSETQ. The CDR3 spans 16 residues. V was clipped by 0 bases and J by 4 bases; unmatched bases: 9. CDR3 coding DNA: TGCGCCAGCAGCTTGGCCGGGGTTGGCGGGGGGTACGAGCAGTACTTC. This codes for CASSLAGVGGGYEQYF.

CDR3: CASSAGGWGNQPQHF. Written as DNA, the CDR3 is TGTGCCAGCAGCGCGGGGGGGTGGGGCAATCAGCCCCAGCATTTT. V is TRBV9 and J is TRBJ1-5; the D gene is possibly TRBD1 (5 bases). In germline, CDR1 is SGDLS, CDR2 YYNGEE. The CDR3 is 15 amino acids. V lost 3 bases to trimming and J lost 2 bases, with 12 bases between them.

In its sample, this clonotype was seen a few times. One junction end does not reproduce the germline sequence, and a read error may be involved. V usage is TRBV7-2 and J usage is TRBJ2-1; TRBD1 is a possible D gene (6 bases). Germline CDR1 and CDR2: SGHTA and FQGNSA. The CDR3 extends over 16 amino acids. CDR3 coding DNA: TGTGCCAGCAGCTTATCCAGGGGAAGCTCCCACAATGAGCAGTTCTTC. It yields the protein CASSLSRGSSHNEQFF.